What follows are 31 T cell receptor beta chains derived from one specimen sequenced in a study of blood T cell repertoires in COVID-19. Repertoires were generated with immunoSEQ multiplex PCR, while TCRdb's copy carries only in-frame clones and drops some. This table has hundreds of thousands of clones, approximately 90% appearing once. The sample consisted of PBMCs or T cells enriched from blood (not recorded which). All receptors come from a woman aged 40 to 49 who had recovered from COVID-19.

This sequence joins TRBV4-1 and TRBJ2-3; D possibly corresponds to TRBD1 (6 bases). The CDR3 spans 17 residues. The germline CDR1 and CDR2 sequences are MGHRA and YSYEKL. The V and J ends lost 1 base and 0 bases respectively, with 14 bases between them. The CDR3 region is CASSQGRQAISTDTQYF. The CDR3 bases are TGCGCCAGCAGCCAAGGGAGACAGGCAATTAGCACAGATACGCAGTATTTT.

V gene TRBV25-1 combines with J gene TRBJ2-7, with a tentative D call TRBD1 (5 bases). Trimming stripped 6 bases from V and 0 bases from J, with 9 bases between. Looked up from germline, CDR1 is MGHDK and CDR2 is SYGVNS. The CDR3 is 13 amino acids. CDR3 nucleotide sequence: TGTGCCAGCAGCAGGGATTACTCCTACGAGCAGTACTTC. It yields the protein CASSRDYSYEQYF.

Details on this clone: Mismatch with germline at one junction end may stem from a read error. CDR3 in amino acids: CASREAGGPLYEQFF. CDR3 bases: TGTGCCAGCAGGGAAGCGGGAGGGCCTCTGTATGAGCAGTTCTTC. The J gene is TRBJ2-1, the V gene TRBV6-1, with 10 bases that match TRBD2. Germline V gene data show CDR1 as MNHNS and CDR2 as SASEGT. CDR3 length equals 15 residues.

In this sample, this clone turned up once. A read error may explain this, as a much larger clone is one base away. Other DNA sequences within the sample encode an identical CDR3. The chain carries TRBV3-1 (or the pseudogene TRBV3-2) and TRBJ2-7, with 8 nucleotides matching TRBD2. This CDR3 contains 16 residues. The germline gives CDR1 LGHDT, CDR2 YNNKEL (reference sequence). J gave up 2 bases and V 3 bases, and 9 bases lay outside the gene matches. The CDR3 region has the DNA TGTGCCAGCAGCCAGGGGGGGCTAGCGGGTACCTACGAGCAGTACTTC. The encoded protein is CASSQGGLAGTYEQYF.

The chain couples TRBV28 to TRBJ1-3; D might be TRBD1 (5 bases). Trimming removed 8 bases at V and 8 bases at J, with 13 bases between. CDR3 length: 12 amino acids. The germline V gene has CDR1 MDHEN and CDR2 SYDVKM. The CDR3 DNA sequence: TGTGCCAGCGCCGCCGGAGGGGACACCATATATTTT. Residues: CASAAGGDTIYF. Full variable domain (rest looked up from reference TRBV28 and TRBJ1-3): DVKVTQSSRYLVKRTGEKVFLECVQDMDHENMFWYRQDPGLGLRLIYFSYDVKMKEKGDIPEGYSVSREKKERFSLILESASTNQTSMYLCASAAGGDTIYFGEGSWLTVV.

The chain combines TRBV11-2 with TRBJ2-1; D may be TRBD2 (5 bases). This CDR3 has 13 residues. Trimming removed 5 bases from V and 7 bases from J, with 12 bases in between. Per the germline V gene, CDR1 is SGHAT and CDR2 is FQNNGV. The CDR3 loop is CASSLVGGNEQFF. CDR3 coding DNA: TGTGCCAGCAGCCTCGTCGGCGGGAATGAGCAGTTCTTC.

This chain links TRBV2 with TRBJ1-2, with 7 bases matching TRBD1. Germline V gene sequence: CDR1 SNHLY, CDR2 FYNNEI. Losses at the gene ends were 3 bases for V and 4 bases for J; bases not matched to a gene: 8. This CDR3 is 15 amino acids long. CDR3 sequence: CASSELGDSGYGYTF. The DNA of the CDR3 is TGTGCCAGCAGTGAGTTGGGGGACAGCGGCTATGGCTACACCTTC.

The J gene is TRBJ2-1, the V gene TRBV27, with 7 bases matching TRBD2. The CDR3 has 15 amino acids. V shed 4 bases, J shed 5 bases, and the junction held 8 bases outside the gene matches. Per the germline V gene, CDR1 is MNHEY and CDR2 is SMNVEV (reference sequence). The CDR3, as DNA: TGTGCCAGCAGTTGGGAGAGCGGGAATAACAATGAGCAGTTCTTC. Translation gives CASSWESGNNNEQFF.

The chain links TRBV30 to TRBJ2-7; 7 nucleotides match TRBD2. Germline CDR1 is GTSNPN and CDR2 is SVGIG (reference sequence). This CDR3 comprises 13 residues. V trimming: 2 bases; J trimming: 6 bases; junction bases outside the gene matches: 7. The CDR3 loop reads CAWSRTSSGEQYF. The CDR3, as DNA: TGTGCCTGGAGTAGGACTAGTTCAGGCGAGCAGTACTTC.

This chain connects TRBV2 to TRBJ2-7; 9 bases match TRBD1. V lost 8 bases, J lost 6 bases, and 14 bases stayed unmatched. There are 15 residues in the CDR3. The germline V gene has CDR1 SNHLY and CDR2 FYNNEI. CDR3 sequence reads: CASSKEQGARGEQYF. CDR3 bases: TGTGCCAGCTCAAAGGAACAGGGGGCGCGAGGCGAGCAGTACTTC.

The J gene is TRBJ2-1, the V gene TRBV5-8; TRBD2 aligns across 8 bases. CDR1 and CDR2 (germline): SGHTS, YDEGEE. V trimming: 0 bases; J trimming: 7 bases; junction bases outside the gene matches: 18. The CDR3 runs to 19 residues. CDR3 loop: CASSLVASIAGRLGNEQFF. As DNA, the CDR3 is TGTGCCAGCAGCTTGGTTGCCAGTATAGCGGGAAGGTTGGGGAATGAGCAGTTCTTC.

V gene TRBV29-1 combines with J gene TRBJ1-4; D possibly corresponds to TRBD1 (5 bases). From germline, CDR1 is SQVTM and CDR2 ANQGSEA. The germline V and J ends were trimmed by 6 bases and 2 bases, with 13 bases remaining between them. This CDR3 is 14 amino acids long. DNA for the CDR3: TGCAGCGTCGCTTCTGGGGCTACTAATGAAAAACTGTTTTTT. Encoded protein: CSVASGATNEKLFF.

The chain couples TRBV28 to TRBJ2-7; D may be TRBD1 (6 bases). Germline CDR1 and CDR2: MDHEN and SYDVKM. V was cut by 5 bases and J by 5 bases, with 16 bases left in between. The length of the CDR3 is 14 residues. CDR3 protein: CASSQRQGRNEQYF. As DNA, the CDR3 is TGTGCCAGCAGTCAGCGGCAGGGGAGAAACGAGCAGTACTTC.

The rearrangement links TRBV11-3 to TRBJ2-5; 13 bases are a match to TRBD2. CDR1 and CDR2 (germline): SGHNT, YENEEA. This CDR3 region has 15 residues. V was clipped by 5 bases and J by 4 bases; unmatched bases: 4. The CDR3 reads CASSGGLAGVETQYF. The CDR3 nucleotides are TGTGCCAGCAGCGGCGGACTAGCGGGAGTAGAGACCCAGTACTTC. The variable domain in full, with the rest retrieved from reference TRBV11-3 and TRBJ2-5, is EAGVVQSPRYKIIEKKQPVAFWCNPISGHNTLYWYLQNLGQGPELLIRYENEEAVDDSQLPKDRFSAERLKGVDSTLKIQPAELGDSAVYLCASSGGLAGVETQYFGPGTRLLVL.

This chain connects TRBV7-6 to TRBJ2-2; D possibly corresponds to TRBD2 (5 bases). The germline CDR1 and CDR2 sequences are SGHVS and FNYEAQ. Trimming stripped 0 bases from V and 4 bases from J, with 12 bases between. This CDR3 has 16 amino acids. The CDR3: CASSLALVGGTGELFF. CDR3 bases: TGTGCCAGCAGCTTAGCGCTGGTAGGAGGCACCGGGGAGCTGTTTTTT.

CDR3 loop: CASSIQLTQGSTGPQPQHF. The CDR3 DNA is TGTGCCAGTAGTATTCAACTGACCCAGGGGTCTACGGGCCCTCAGCCCCAGCATTTT. The chain uses TRBV19 and TRBJ1-5, with D tentatively TRBD1 (6 bases). The germline V gene encodes CDR1 LNHDA and CDR2 SQIVND (reference sequence). Trimming removed 3 bases at V and 6 bases at J, with 27 bases between. The CDR3 contains 19 residues.

V usage is TRBV9 and J usage is TRBJ2-1; TRBD2 aligns across 13 bases. Germline lookup yields CDR1 SGDLS and CDR2 YYNGEE. V shed 3 bases, J shed 8 bases, and the junction held 8 bases outside the gene matches. CDR3 length: 16 residues. The CDR3 is CASSERTSGSKYEQFF. CDR3 nucleotide sequence: TGTGCCAGCAGCGAGAGGACTAGCGGGAGTAAGTATGAGCAGTTCTTC.

The V gene is TRBV6-5, the J gene TRBJ2-7; 10 positions match TRBD1. Germline V gene lookup returns CDR1 MNHEY and CDR2 SVGAGI. With V trimmed by 3 bases and J by 5 bases, 7 bases remained unmatched. This CDR3 is built from 15 residues. CDR3 protein: CASSYRQGAKDEQYF. DNA of the CDR3: TGTGCCAGCAGTTATCGACAGGGGGCGAAGGACGAGCAGTACTTC.

The chain is built from TRBV7-2 and TRBJ2-5; 10 bases map to TRBD1. V lost 5 bases, J lost 7 bases, and 7 bases stayed unmatched. The CDR3 covers 14 residues. The V gene's germline CDR1 is SGHTA and CDR2 FQGNSA. The CDR3 DNA is TGTGCCAGCAGCAGCGACAGGGGGCTGGGGACCCAGTACTTC. Its translation: CASSSDRGLGTQYF.

This sequence joins TRBV5-1 and TRBJ2-3, with a tentative D call TRBD2 (5 bases). This CDR3 region has 15 residues. Germline-derived CDR1 and CDR2 are SGHRS and YFSETQ. V was cut by 4 bases and J by 4 bases, with 16 bases left in between. CDR3 coding DNA: TGCGCCAGCAGCCTGACGGACTTTATTGCAGATACGCAGTATTTT. Translation gives CASSLTDFIADTQYF.

This chain links TRBV5-1 with TRBJ2-2, with D possibly matching TRBD1 (6 bases). Trimming removed 2 bases from V and 7 bases from J, with 9 bases in between. CDR1 SGHRS and CDR2 YFSETQ come from the germline V gene. The CDR3 has 13 residues. The CDR3 DNA follows: TGCGCCAGCAGCTTACAGGGTGTCGGGGAGCTGTTTTTT. It codes for CASSLQGVGELFF.

This chain links TRBV5-6 with TRBJ2-1, with 9 bases identical to TRBD2. The CDR3 runs to 15 residues. CDR1 SGHDT and CDR2 YYEEEE come from the germline V gene. With V trimmed by 0 bases and J by 6 bases, 4 bases remained unmatched. Here the CDR3 reads CASSLVRGRANEQFF. The CDR3 nucleotides are TGTGCCAGCAGCTTGGTTCGCGGGAGGGCCAATGAGCAGTTCTTC.

The chain recombines TRBV28 with TRBJ1-3, with unresolved D. The CDR3 is 15 residues long. V was trimmed by 3 bases and J by 4 bases, leaving 13 bases between them. CDR1 and CDR2 (germline): MDHEN, SYDVKM. The CDR3 loop is CASSFGGIAGNTIYF. CDR3 sequence (DNA): TGTGCCAGCAGTTTCGGTGGTATCGCGGGAAACACCATATATTTT.

V and J are TRBV11-1 and TRBJ1-6; D gene ambiguous. The CDR3 runs 14 residues. The V gene's germline CDR1 is SGHAT and CDR2 FQDESV (reference sequence). V shed 5 bases and J shed 4 bases, with 9 bases lying between them. DNA of the CDR3: TGTGCCAGCAGCAACCGCGGGTATAATTCACCCCTCCACTTT. It encodes CASSNRGYNSPLHF.

This clone was counted only a few times. This chain connects TRBV19 to TRBJ1-6, with D possibly matching TRBD1 (6 bases). Germline CDR1 is LNHDA and CDR2 is SQIVND (reference sequence). Trimming removed 5 bases from V and 10 bases from J, with 15 bases in between. This CDR3 has 14 residues. The CDR3 sequence: CASSLTGFGSPLHF. The DNA for the CDR3 is TGTGCCAGTAGTCTCACAGGGTTTGGGTCACCCCTCCACTTT.

This chain connects TRBV7-9 to TRBJ1-1, with a possible D match to TRBD1 (6 bases). The CDR3 totals 11 residues. Germline CDR1 and CDR2: SEHNR and FQNEAQ (reference sequence). Trimming removed 4 bases from V and 8 bases from J, with 8 bases in between. The CDR3: CASSWTVEAFF. The DNA for the CDR3 is TGTGCCAGCAGCTGGACAGTCGAAGCTTTCTTT.

V usage is TRBV5-3 and J usage is TRBJ1-6; 9 bases fit TRBD1. TRBV5-3 is recorded as an ORF, its role being uncertain. The CDR3 runs 20 residues. V lost 6 bases to trimming and J lost 0 bases; unmatched junction nucleotides: 16. CDR3 sequence: CARNISSGTGISSYNSPLHF. In DNA form, the CDR3 reads TGTGCCAGAAACATTAGTTCCGGGACAGGGATTAGCTCCTATAATTCACCCCTCCACTTT.

The chain combines TRBV5-5 with TRBJ2-7; no reliable D call. Trimming pared 0 bases from V and 6 bases from J, leaving 13 bases between. This CDR3 is 14 amino acids long. Germline V gene sequence: CDR1 SGHKS, CDR2 YYEKEE (reference sequence). CDR3 in DNA: TGTGCCAGCAGCTTGGTTTACAGTTCAGGCGAGCAGTACTTC. The encoded protein is CASSLVYSSGEQYF.

The V and J genes are TRBV28 and TRBJ2-7; maybe TRBD1 (5 bases). The CDR3 spans 12 residues. Germline CDR1 MDHEN, CDR2 SYDVKM. V was pared by 3 bases and J by 7 bases, with 10 bases between. For the CDR3, the DNA is TGTGCCAGCAGTTTGACCGCAGGGGAGCAGTACTTC. This codes for CASSLTAGEQYF.

This clone occurred a few times. The CDR3 region is CASSLSRVDYGYTF. In DNA, the CDR3 is TGTGCCAGCAGTTTATCGCGGGTAGACTATGGCTACACCTTC. The rearrangement links TRBV27 to TRBJ1-2; no definite D call. V was pared by 0 bases and J by 3 bases, with 8 bases between. CDR3 length: 14 amino acids. The V gene's germline CDR1 is MNHEY and CDR2 SMNVEV (reference sequence).

The chain combines TRBV5-4 with TRBJ1-1, with 8 bases identical to TRBD1. The CDR3 loop spans 15 amino acids. V lost 4 bases to trimming and J lost 3 bases; unmatched junction nucleotides: 8. In germline, CDR1 is SGHNT, CDR2 YYREEE (reference sequence). CDR3 amino acids: CASSPGQGPDTEAFF. The CDR3 region has the DNA TGTGCCAGCAGCCCAGGACAGGGACCGGACACTGAAGCTTTCTTT.